The 22 T cell receptor beta chains reported below all come from one sample, sequenced in a study of glioma-infiltrating T cells after dendritic cell vaccination. Time point in this sample: after dendritic cell vaccination, including at tumor progression/relapse. The table came from immunoSEQ multiplex PCR; TCRdb's copy has only in-frame clones and leaves some out. The sample comprises 55,000 to 75,000 clones, approximately 83% of which are singletons, and around 16% rests with the top ten. Specimen: blood, collected after dendritic cell vaccination. The receptors derive from a human donor with glioblastoma.

Remarks on this clone: Germline and junction disagree at one end, which may indicate a read error. This chain links TRBV28 with TRBJ2-7; 7 nucleotides agree with TRBD1. The CDR3 spans 15 residues. CDR1 is MDHEN and CDR2 is SYDVKM in the germline V gene. The CDR3 reads CASSLRRVQGHTEHF. Written as DNA, the CDR3 is TGTGCCAGCAGTTTAAGGCGAGTACAGGGGCACACCGAACACTTC.

This chain connects TRBV6-5 to TRBJ2-5; a possible D gene is TRBD2 (6 bases). With 5 bases removed from V and 1 base from J, the gap between germline ends came to 8 bases. Germline V gene data show CDR1 as MNHEY and CDR2 as SVGAGI. The CDR3 covers 13 residues. The CDR3 sequence: CASSPGSQETQYF. The CDR3 DNA reads TGTGCCAGCAGTCCCGGGAGCCAAGAGACCCAGTACTTC.

This clone was observed a handful of times. This sequence joins TRBV19 and TRBJ2-5; 8 bases match TRBD2. The CDR3 runs to 14 residues. The ends lost 3 bases at V and 5 bases at J; junction bases unmatched: 5. Per germline, CDR1 LNHDA and CDR2 SQIVND (reference sequence). CDR3 sequence: CASSMNRGRETQYF. In DNA form, the CDR3 reads TGTGCCAGTAGTATGAACCGCGGGAGGGAGACCCAGTACTTC.

The genes are TRBV7-2 and TRBJ2-4; maybe TRBD2 (5 bases). In germline, CDR1 is SGHTA, CDR2 FQGNSA. The CDR3 is made up of 14 amino acids. Trimming stripped 1 base from V and 5 bases from J, with 9 bases between. The CDR3 nucleotides are TGTGCCAGCAGCTTAGTTGTCGGGGAAAACATTCAGTACTTC. Translation gives CASSLVVGENIQYF.

This clone was seen just once. This sequence joins TRBV6-5 and TRBJ2-3, with TRBD1 as a possible D gene (6 bases). The CDR3 is made up of 13 amino acids. From germline, CDR1 is MNHEY and CDR2 SVGAGI. Trimming removed 6 bases at V and 0 bases at J, with 7 bases between. The CDR3 protein is CASRGASTDTQYF. The CDR3 DNA reads as TGTGCCAGCAGGGGGGCCAGCACAGATACGCAGTATTTT.

V is TRBV4-1 and J is TRBJ2-3, with D maybe TRBD2 (7 bases). V shed 6 bases and J shed 0 bases, with 13 bases lying between them. Germline V gene sequence: CDR1 MGHRA, CDR2 YSYEKL. This CDR3 is built from 15 residues. CDR3 DNA: TGCGCCAGCAGAGTGTGGGGGGGCAGCACAGATACGCAGTATTTT. Its translation is CASRVWGGSTDTQYF.

The rearrangement links TRBV6-6 to TRBJ2-3, with 7 positions matching TRBD1. Germline V gives CDR1 MNHNY, CDR2 SVGAGI (reference sequence). Losses at the gene ends were 2 bases for V and 1 base for J; bases not matched to a gene: 6. The CDR3 is made up of 16 amino acids. In DNA, the CDR3 is TGTGCCAGCAGTTACGAAGGGGGCTCAGGCACAGATACGCAGTATTTT. Encoded protein: CASSYEGGSGTDTQYF.

The chain links TRBV7-2 to TRBJ2-2; D might be TRBD2 (6 bases). The germline CDR1 and CDR2 sequences are SGHTA and FQGNSA. The CDR3 has 16 amino acids. V lost 5 bases to trimming and J lost 1 base, with 14 bases between them. CDR3 in DNA: TGTGCCAGCAGCCCGTGGACTACTCTGAACACCGGGGAGCTGTTTTTT. It translates to CASSPWTTLNTGELFF.

The V gene is TRBV5-8, the J gene TRBJ2-2, with 8 bases matching TRBD1. CDR1 SGHTS and CDR2 YDEGEE come from the germline V gene. This CDR3 contains 18 residues. J was trimmed by 3 bases and V by 4 bases; bases with no gene match: 14. CDR3 nucleotide sequence: TGTGCCAGCAGCCGAGTTGGACAGGGTTCCCCTGACACCGGGGAGCTGTTTTTT. Its translation is CASSRVGQGSPDTGELFF.

V usage is TRBV7-2 and J usage is TRBJ2-1, with a possible D match to TRBD2 (6 bases). Per the germline V gene, CDR1 is SGHTA and CDR2 is FQGNSA. CDR3 length: 15 amino acids. Between the trimmed V and J ends, which lost 7 bases and 9 bases, there was a span of 22 bases. This CDR3 reads CASTGGSLGESEQFF. The CDR3 DNA reads TGTGCCAGCACCGGGGGAAGCCTAGGCGAATCTGAGCAGTTCTTC.

This clone was detected only once. The J gene is TRBJ2-5, the V gene TRBV27; 8 bases line up with TRBD1. The germline V gene has CDR1 MNHEY and CDR2 SMNVEV (reference sequence). V lost 7 bases to trimming and J lost 1 base; unmatched junction nucleotides: 5. The CDR3 spans 14 residues. The CDR3 sequence is CASKRTGGQETQYF. The CDR3 DNA reads as TGTGCCAGCAAGAGAACAGGGGGCCAAGAGACCCAGTACTTC.

The chain is built from TRBV5-1 and TRBJ2-1; no definite D call. The V end was cut by 4 bases, the J end by 0 bases, with 14 bases between. The CDR3 loop spans 16 amino acids. CDR1 is SGHRS and CDR2 is YFSETQ in the germline V gene. The CDR3 region has the DNA TGCGCCAGCAGCACCCTGGCGGTCAGCTCCTACAATGAGCAGTTCTTC. Protein product: CASSTLAVSSYNEQFF.

The rearrangement uses TRBV6-5 and TRBJ2-1; maybe TRBD2 (6 bases). This CDR3 is 14 amino acids long. Germline assignment: CDR1 MNHEY and CDR2 SVGAGI. V lost 4 bases and J 9 bases, leaving 16 bases between the germline ends. CDR3 amino acids: CASSWNGGNGEQFF. The CDR3 bases are TGTGCCAGCAGTTGGAACGGGGGAAATGGTGAGCAGTTCTTC.

V and J are TRBV6-5 and TRBJ1-1, with D possibly matching TRBD1 (5 bases). V lost 0 bases and J lost 4, with 9 bases in between. CDR3 length equals 14 residues. The germline V gene has CDR1 MNHEY and CDR2 SVGAGI. Here the CDR3 reads CASSYSIGGTEAFF. Here the CDR3 DNA reads TGTGCCAGCAGTTACTCGATCGGGGGCACTGAAGCTTTCTTT.

The rearrangement links TRBV7-8 to TRBJ1-1, with 7 bases lining up with TRBD1. There are 15 residues in the CDR3. With 1 base clipped from V and 5 bases from J, the junction kept 7 bases outside the gene matches. Germline V gene sequence: CDR1 SGHVS, CDR2 FQNEAQ. CDR3 DNA: TGTGCCAGCAGCTTAGTTCGGCGCAGGGGGACTGAAGCTTTCTTT. It yields the protein CASSLVRRRGTEAFF.

The rearrangement joins TRBV9 to TRBJ2-7; TRBD1 matches at 8 bases. Germline V lookup: CDR1 SGDLS, CDR2 YYNGEE. This CDR3 region has 15 residues. The V segment lost 3 bases and the J segment 4 bases; nucleotides outside the gene matches: 9. In nucleotides, the CDR3 is TGTGCCAGCAGCGCTACAGGGGGAGAGGGTTACGAGCAGTACTTC. This translates into CASSATGGEGYEQYF.

The chain couples TRBV5-1 to TRBJ1-4; 9 nucleotides align to TRBD1. V lost 2 bases to trimming and J lost 7 bases; unmatched junction nucleotides: 6. Germline V CDR1 and CDR2: SGHRS, YFSETQ. The CDR3 is 15 residues long. The CDR3 nucleotides read TGCGCCAGCAGCTTCGGGGACAGGGATAGTGAAAAACTGTTTTTT. Protein sequence: CASSFGDRDSEKLFF.

This chain links TRBV2 with TRBJ2-7; possibly TRBD2 for D (6 bases). Per the germline V gene, CDR1 is SNHLY and CDR2 is FYNNEI. Trimming removed 3 bases from V and 3 bases from J, with 24 bases in between. CDR3 length: 18 amino acids. The CDR3 DNA is TGTGCCAGCAGTGAGGCAGGAGTTTCCGGGACTCCTTTCTACGAGCAGTACTTC. It encodes CASSEAGVSGTPFYEQYF.

The gene calls are TRBV4-1 and TRBJ1-3; the D gene is possibly TRBD1 (5 bases). The CDR3 is 17 amino acids. Looked up from germline, CDR1 is MGHRA and CDR2 is YSYEKL. V lost 1 base to trimming and J lost 0 bases, with 13 bases between them. The CDR3 region has the DNA TGCGCCAGCAGCCAAGTACCGGGACTCTCCTCTGGAAACACCATATATTTT. Encoded protein: CASSQVPGLSSGNTIYF.

This clone was counted once. The chain employs TRBV7-8 and TRBJ2-7; TRBD1 agrees at 9 bases. V was pared by 0 bases and J by 6 bases, with 6 bases of the junction left unmatched. CDR1 SGHVS and CDR2 FQNEAQ come from the germline V gene. The CDR3 length is 15 residues. The CDR3 protein is CASSLARTGAFEQYF. In nucleotides, the CDR3 is TGTGCCAGCAGCTTAGCTAGGACAGGGGCATTCGAGCAGTACTTC.

The V call is TRBV6-5, the J call TRBJ1-2; 7 bases are shared with TRBD1. V dropped 0 bases and J dropped 10; count of bases not matched to a gene: 11. Germline CDR1 MNHEY, CDR2 SVGAGI. CDR3 length: 15 residues. In DNA, the CDR3 is TGTGCCAGCAGTTACTCGAGTGTAGGGGGCTCGACCTACACCTTC. Encoded protein: CASSYSSVGGSTYTF.

The CDR3 here is CSASSGPEAFF. The CDR3 coding sequence is TGCAGTGCTAGCTCAGGGCCTGAAGCTTTCTTT. This sequence joins TRBV20-1 and TRBJ1-1; a possible D gene is TRBD1 (5 bases). Trimming took 3 bases from V and 6 from J, leaving 8 bases between them. Germline CDR1 reads DFQATT; CDR2 reads SNEGSKA (reference sequence). The CDR3 consists of 11 residues.